A single sample is the source of the 26 T cell receptor beta chains below, sequenced in a study of post-analysis software for immune sequencing data. Study-wide findings and caveats: Elevated frequency relative to controls characterized four or five TRBV segments in patients, TRBV5-6, TRBV5-1 and TRBV20-1 among them.

TCR beta libraries were prepared from cDNA with unique molecular identifiers. MiXCR was run by TCRdb on the PCR reads, yielding one entry per CDR3 protein. The sample yields about 540,000 distinct CDR3 sequences, 34% seen once. Their cognate antigens are unknown. The specimen sequenced was blood. Every receptor here comes from a girl aged 2-17 years with multiple sclerosis.

V and J are TRBV27 and TRBJ2-1, with 9 bases lining up with TRBD2. From germline, CDR1 is MNHEY and CDR2 SMNVEV (reference sequence). The CDR3 runs 16 residues. J lost 5 bases, V lost 1 base, and 6 bases had no gene match. The CDR3 is CASSLLGPSGDNEQFF. CDR3 nucleotide sequence: TGTGCCAGCAGTTTATTGGGGCCTAGCGGGGACAATGAGCAGTTCTTC.

In its sample, this clonotype was seen a few times. The genes are TRBV20-1 and TRBJ1-5; D remains ambiguous. Germline CDR1 and CDR2: DFQATT and SNEGSKA (reference sequence). Trimming removed 0 bases from V and 3 bases from J, with 6 bases in between. The CDR3 has 13 residues. Here the CDR3 reads CSARDPVNQPQHF. DNA for the CDR3: TGCAGTGCTAGAGATCCAGTCAATCAGCCCCAGCATTTT.

There are a few counts of this clonotype. V and J are TRBV9 and TRBJ2-1; D perhaps matches TRBD2 (6 bases). There are 13 residues in the CDR3. The ends were cut back, 0 bases at V and 9 bases at J, with 10 bases in the middle. Germline assignment: CDR1 SGDLS and CDR2 YYNGEE. The CDR3: CASSVVAGGEQFF. In DNA form, the CDR3 reads TGTGCCAGCAGCGTAGTGGCCGGGGGTGAGCAGTTCTTC.

This sequence joins TRBV12-3 or TRBV12-4 and TRBJ1-1, with D possibly being TRBD1 (6 bases). Trimming took off 6 bases at V and 2 bases at J, with 13 bases between the two ends. This CDR3 has 14 residues. The CDR3 reads CASSHGQSNTEAFF. CDR3 DNA: TGTGCCAGCAGCCACGGACAGTCCAACACTGAAGCTTTCTTT.

The rearrangement uses TRBV20-1 and TRBJ2-5, with 11 bases matching TRBD1. Germline loops: CDR1 DFQATT, CDR2 SNEGSKA (reference sequence). This CDR3 has 19 residues. V was pared by 2 bases and J by 4 bases, with 18 bases of the junction left unmatched. The CDR3: CSARRPGTGGFLPRETQYF. The CDR3 nucleotides are TGCAGTGCTAGAAGACCCGGGACAGGGGGTTTTCTCCCCCGAGAGACCCAGTACTTC.

This clonotype was detected only a few times. The chain joins TRBV6-6 to TRBJ1-5; TRBD1 aligns across 7 bases. Germline V gene data show CDR1 as MNHNY and CDR2 as SVGAGI (reference sequence). V dropped 8 bases and J dropped 1; count of bases not matched to a gene: 11. The CDR3 consists of 16 residues. The CDR3 coding sequence is TGTGCCAGCGCAAAGAACAGGGGTGGGAGCAATCAGCCCCAGCATTTT. Its translation: CASAKNRGGSNQPQHF.

This clonotype was recorded a few times. The chain links TRBV18 to TRBJ2-5, with D possibly matching TRBD2 (6 bases). The CDR3 is made up of 16 amino acids. Trimming stripped 5 bases from V and 4 bases from J, with 20 bases between. CDR1 and CDR2 (germline): KGHSH, LQKENI. The CDR3 protein is CASSIEPRRGRETQYF. CDR3 nucleotide sequence: TGTGCCAGCTCAATCGAACCTCGGAGGGGCCGAGAGACCCAGTACTTC. Based on the CDR3 plus reference TRBV18 and TRBJ2-5, the full variable domain is NAGVMQNPRHLVRRRGQEARLRCSPMKGHSHVYWYRQLPEEGLKFMVYLQKENIIDESGMPKERFSAEFPKEGPSILRIQQVVRGDSAAYFCASSIEPRRGRETQYFGPGTRLLVL.

In this sample, this clonotype turned up a few times. V and J are TRBV5-5 and TRBJ1-2; D perhaps matches TRBD1 (5 bases). Germline CDR1 and CDR2: SGHKS and YYEKEE (reference sequence). The CDR3 is 13 amino acids. V was pared by 4 bases and J by 8 bases, with 15 bases between. The CDR3 is CASSPWGVKGYTF. The CDR3 coding sequence is TGTGCCAGCAGCCCGTGGGGGGTAAAGGGCTACACCTTC. Combining the CDR3 with reference TRBV5-5 and TRBJ1-2 gives the whole variable domain DAGVTQSPTHLIKTRGQQVTLRCSPISGHKSVSWYQQVLGQGPQFIFQYYEKEERGRGNFPDRFSARQFPNYSSELNVNALLLGDSALYLCASSPWGVKGYTFGSGTRLTVV.

The chain is built from TRBV4-1 and TRBJ2-4; no reliable D call. Germline V gene sequence: CDR1 MGHRA, CDR2 YSYEKL. The ends were cut back, 1 base at V and 5 bases at J, with 6 bases in the middle. The CDR3 length is 13 residues. DNA of the CDR3: TGCGCCAGCAGCCAAGTTCCAGAAAACATTCAGTACTTC. It yields the protein CASSQVPENIQYF.

CDR3 region: CSATEAFF. The DNA for the CDR3 is TGCAGTGCTACTGAAGCTTTCTTT. The V gene is TRBV20-1, the J gene TRBJ1-1; no clear D. V gave up 4 bases and J gave up 6 bases, with 0 bases separating them. Germline values: CDR1 DFQATT, CDR2 SNEGSKA (reference sequence). The CDR3 covers 8 residues.

V gene TRBV7-9 combines with J gene TRBJ2-1; D call uncertain. With the DNA end fitting TRBJ2-7 better, the J assignment may be wrong. CDR1 is SEHNR and CDR2 is FQNEAQ in the germline V gene (reference sequence). The length of the CDR3 is 14 residues. The CDR3 sequence is CASSLGISFSEQYF. In DNA, the CDR3 is TGTGCCAGCAGCTTAGGGATTAGCTTTAGTGAGCAGTACTTC.

The chain combines TRBV5-1 with TRBJ2-1; 11 bases map to TRBD2. CDR1 is SGHRS and CDR2 is YFSETQ in the germline V gene. CDR3 length: 19 residues. After removal of 4 bases from V and 4 bases from J, the junction contained 16 bases not matched to a gene. CDR3 protein: CASSSPLAGALPGYNEQFF. CDR3 coding DNA: TGCGCCAGCAGCAGCCCACTAGCGGGGGCCCTCCCCGGATACAATGAGCAGTTCTTC.

The V call is TRBV18, the J call TRBJ1-2; a possible D gene is TRBD1 (5 bases). There are 14 residues in the CDR3. Trimming took 1 base from V and 4 from J, leaving 10 bases between them. Germline CDR1 and CDR2: KGHSH and LQKENI. The CDR3 loop is CASSPRGTGYGYTF. DNA of the CDR3: TGTGCCAGCTCACCACGGGGGACGGGCTATGGCTACACCTTC. Looking up the rest from reference TRBV18 and TRBJ1-2 gives the full variable domain: NAGVMQNPRHLVRRRGQEARLRCSPMKGHSHVYWYRQLPEEGLKFMVYLQKENIIDESGMPKERFSAEFPKEGPSILRIQQVVRGDSAAYFCASSPRGTGYGYTFGSGTRLTVV.

The J gene is TRBJ1-1, the V gene TRBV3-1; weak D call: TRBD1 (5 bases). The CDR3 totals 14 residues. Germline CDR1 LGHDT, CDR2 YNNKEL (reference sequence). The V end lost 3 bases, the J end lost 1 base, and 9 bases lay between the germline ends. As DNA, the CDR3 is TGTGCCAGCAGCCACAACGACAGGAACACTGAAGCTTTCTTT. Amino acid sequence: CASSHNDRNTEAFF.

The chain links TRBV5-5 to TRBJ2-7; 10 nucleotides line up with TRBD1. This CDR3 spans 17 amino acids. In germline, CDR1 is SGHKS, CDR2 YYEKEE (reference sequence). J lost 2 bases, V lost 1 base, and 9 bases had no gene match. The CDR3 spells CASSLRDRGRTAYEQYF. The CDR3 region has the DNA TGTGCCAGCAGCTTGCGGGACAGGGGCCGTACAGCCTACGAGCAGTACTTC.

V gene TRBV14 combines with J gene TRBJ2-4, with D maybe TRBD1 (6 bases). CDR1 is SGHDN, CDR2 FVKESK, per germline. The CDR3 is made up of 18 amino acids. V was pared by 4 bases and J by 0 bases, with 19 bases between. The CDR3 protein is CASSPGGRGALAKNIQYF. The DNA for the CDR3 is TGTGCCAGCAGCCCTGGTGGCAGGGGTGCTTTAGCCAAAAACATTCAGTACTTC.

The chain couples TRBV20-1 to TRBJ2-5; 7 nucleotides agree with TRBD2. Trimming cost V 5 bases and J 3 bases; bases outside gene matches: 9. Germline values: CDR1 DFQATT, CDR2 SNEGSKA (reference sequence). This CDR3 region has 14 residues. CDR3 DNA sequence: TGCAGTGCTCCCACGGGGAGGGCGAAAGAGACCCAGTACTTC. Amino acid sequence: CSAPTGRAKETQYF.

This clonotype was recorded a few times. This sequence joins TRBV6-5 and TRBJ1-5; maybe TRBD1 (6 bases). The CDR3 contains 13 residues. The V end lost 9 bases, the J end lost 1 base, and 10 bases lay between the germline ends. Germline V gene sequence: CDR1 MNHEY, CDR2 SVGAGI. CDR3 amino acids: CASRGPSNQPQHF. In nucleotides, the CDR3 is TGTGCCAGTCGGGGGCCCAGCAATCAGCCCCAGCATTTT.

About this clonotype: One end of the junction does not line up with germline, which may come from a read error. In nucleotides, the CDR3 is TGCGGTGCTCGCCCCCGGACAGCTGATGAGCAGTTCTTC. Protein product: CGARPRTADEQFF. The chain employs TRBV20-1 and TRBJ2-1, with TRBD1 as a possible D gene (6 bases). CDR1 DFQATT and CDR2 SNEGSKA come from the germline V gene (reference sequence). This CDR3 region has 13 residues.

V is TRBV20-1 and J is TRBJ1-2; D call uncertain. This CDR3 spans 10 amino acids. Trimming stripped 5 bases from V and 4 bases from J, with 5 bases between. Germline CDR1 reads DFQATT; CDR2 reads SNEGSKA (reference sequence). Written as DNA, the CDR3 is TGCAGTGCTTCTTGCTATGGCTACACCTTC. Translated: CSASCYGYTF.

This clonotype was seen at least ten times. This chain links TRBV20-1 with TRBJ2-5; D is perhaps TRBD2 (6 bases). V dropped 3 bases and J dropped 5 bases, with 16 bases sitting between them. The CDR3 consists of 14 residues. Germline CDR1 is DFQATT and CDR2 is SNEGSKA (reference sequence). The CDR3 region has the DNA TGCAGTGCTAGCCGCGGAGGGCCGGGGGAGACCCAGTACTTC. This sequence encodes CSASRGGPGETQYF.

This chain joins TRBV2 and TRBJ2-6; TRBD2 is a possible D gene (5 bases). Germline V lookup: CDR1 SNHLY, CDR2 FYNNEI. CDR3 size: 16 residues. Trimming left V 7 bases short and J 0 bases short, with 13 bases between. The CDR3 DNA reads TGTGCCAGCAATGACCCGGGGAGCTCTGGGGCCAACGTCCTGACTTTC. Amino acid sequence: CASNDPGSSGANVLTF.

This clonotype was picked up one time. The chain combines TRBV18 with TRBJ2-7; 9 bases are a match to TRBD2. Trimming at V came to 4 bases and at J to 7 bases, leaving 11 bases not matched to a gene. Germline-derived CDR1 and CDR2 are KGHSH and LQKENI. CDR3 size: 15 residues. CDR3 in amino acids: CASSLDWGTSQEQYF. In DNA, the CDR3 is TGTGCCAGCTCACTGGATTGGGGGACTAGCCAAGAGCAGTACTTC.

This clonotype has more than one count but fewer than ten. The chain recombines TRBV5-1 with TRBJ1-2; D is uncertain. Looked up from germline, CDR1 is SGHRS and CDR2 is YFSETQ. V dropped 0 bases and J dropped 6 bases, with 12 bases sitting between them. This CDR3 is 14 amino acids long. The CDR3, as DNA: TGCGCCAGCAGCTTGGATTCACCTGGTAATGGCTACACCTTC. This codes for CASSLDSPGNGYTF. The whole variable domain, filled in from reference TRBV5-1 and TRBJ1-2, reads KAGVTQTPRYLIKTRGQQVTLSCSPISGHRSVSWYQQTPGQGLQFLFEYFSETQRNKGNFPGRFSGRQFSNSRSEMNVSTLELGDSALYLCASSLDSPGNGYTFGSGTRLTVV.

In its sample, this clonotype was seen a few times. V gene TRBV3-1 combines with J gene TRBJ2-4, with D possibly TRBD1 on 5 matching bases. The germline CDR1 and CDR2 sequences are LGHDT and YNNKEL (reference sequence). V was trimmed by 1 base and J by 1 base, leaving 5 bases between them. The CDR3 spans 14 residues. The chain's CDR3 is CASSQAGAKNIQYF. In DNA, the CDR3 is TGTGCCAGCAGCCAAGCAGGGGCCAAAAACATTCAGTACTTC.

The chain couples TRBV5-1 to TRBJ2-5, with D hard to call. The V end was cut by 0 bases, the J end by 2 bases, with 8 bases between. The CDR3 covers 14 residues. Germline V gene sequence: CDR1 SGHRS, CDR2 YFSETQ. The CDR3 bases are TGCGCCAGCAGCTTGGCCGACCCGCAAGAGACCCAGTACTTC. It translates to CASSLADPQETQYF.